This record covers a single T cell receptor (beta chain). What it recognizes is unknown. CDR1 is LNHDA and CDR2 is SQIVND in the germline V gene (reference sequence). There are 15 residues in the CDR3. Trimming shortened V by 3 bases and J by 3 bases, and 11 bases separated the two germline ends. This entry comes from a study of T cells in narcolepsy. Overall study context: Donors had narcolepsy type 1 or type 2, or were healthy controls. General study results and limits: Blood of same and different patients, but not healthy controls, reportedly held recurring autoreactive clonotypes. Autoreactive clone sequences were missing from some blood memory CD4+ repertoires. Same-patient CSF and blood CD4+ T cell clonotypes included HCRT-specific and TRIB2-specific autoreactive ones.

Some clones are missing from TCRdb's copy, which holds only in-frame ones; the method was immunoSEQ multiplex PCR. The sample records approximately 35,000 clones, 87% being singletons. The source of this sequence is a human donor with narcolepsy. This chain connects TRBV19 to TRBJ2-2; possibly TRBD1 for D (6 bases). The sequenced sample consisted of CD45RA- memory CD4+ T cells from PBMCs. The CDR3 reads CASSMSGTYTGELFF. CDR3 coding DNA: TGTGCCAGTAGTATGTCTGGGACATACACCGGGGAGCTGTTTTTT.